Shown below are 16 T cell receptor beta chains from a single sample sequenced in a study of blood T cell repertoires in COVID-19. The method was immunoSEQ multiplex PCR; TCRdb's version includes in-frame clones alone and lacks a portion of them. The table records roughly 320,000 clones, 65% to 90% of them present only once. The sample was PBMCs or T cells enriched from blood (not recorded which). The origin of the receptors is a man aged 25-40 years who had recovered from COVID-19.

The J gene is TRBJ1-1, the V gene TRBV15, with a possible D match to TRBD1 (5 bases). This CDR3 is built from 15 residues. The V and J ends lost 6 bases and 1 base respectively, with 15 bases between them. The V gene's germline CDR1 is LNHNV and CDR2 YYDKDF (reference sequence). For the CDR3, the DNA is TGTGCCACCAGTCACGGATCCGGGGGGAACACTGAAGCTTTCTTT. This codes for CATSHGSGGNTEAFF. Full variable domain (missing parts from reference TRBV15 and TRBJ1-1): DAMVIQNPRYQVTQFGKPVTLSCSQTLNHNVMYWYQQKSSQAPKLLFHYYDKDFNNEADTPDNFQSRRPNTSFCFLDIRSPGLGDTAMYLCATSHGSGGNTEAFFGQGTRLTVV.

The rearrangement uses TRBV28 and TRBJ1-5, with unresolved D. The V end lost 9 bases, the J end lost 9 bases, and 15 bases lay between the germline ends. The length of the CDR3 is 12 residues. The V gene's germline CDR1 is MDHEN and CDR2 SYDVKM. The DNA of the CDR3 is TGTGCCAGTGAAGCCGGTCGTCGGCCCCAGCATTTT. Protein sequence: CASEAGRRPQHF. The full variable domain, completed using reference TRBV28 and TRBJ1-5, is DVKVTQSSRYLVKRTGEKVFLECVQDMDHENMFWYRQDPGLGLRLIYFSYDVKMKEKGDIPEGYSVSREKKERFSLILESASTNQTSMYLCASEAGRRPQHFGDGTRLSIL.

This clone was seen once. The chain uses TRBV18 and TRBJ2-4; TRBD1 matches 8 bases. This CDR3 is built from 15 residues. The junction had 4 bases not matched to a gene; V was cut back by 0 bases and J by 6 bases. CDR1 KGHSH and CDR2 LQKENI come from the germline V gene. The chain's CDR3 is CASSPPRTGGNIQYF. CDR3 in DNA: TGTGCCAGCTCACCACCGAGAACAGGGGGAAACATTCAGTACTTC.

This rearrangement joins TRBV6-5 to TRBJ1-2, with D possibly TRBD1 on 6 matching bases. CDR1 is MNHEY and CDR2 is SVGAGI in the germline V gene. Trimming stripped 11 bases from V and 0 bases from J, with 13 bases between. The CDR3 has 13 amino acids. Written as DNA, the CDR3 is TGTGCCGTGACGGGGGGCTCTAACTATGGCTACACCTTC. Its translation is CAVTGGSNYGYTF.

The rearrangement links TRBV25-1 to TRBJ1-6; 9 nucleotides agree with TRBD1. The CDR3 is 16 residues long. With V trimmed by 3 bases and J by 6 bases, 6 bases remained unmatched. Germline CDR1 is MGHDK and CDR2 is SYGVNS. The CDR3 loop is CASSDKTGGPNSPLHF. Written as DNA, the CDR3 is TGTGCCAGCAGTGACAAGACAGGGGGACCTAATTCACCCCTCCACTTT.

This clone was found once. The V gene is TRBV10-1, the J gene TRBJ1-1; 7 bases line up with TRBD1. This CDR3 spans 17 amino acids. J lost 4 bases, V lost 0 bases, and 11 bases had no gene match. Germline-derived CDR1 and CDR2 are WNHNN and SYGVQD (reference sequence). CDR3 DNA: TGCGCCAGCAGTGAGTCGATACGGACAGGCTCGGGCACTGAAGCTTTCTTT. Its protein product is CASSESIRTGSGTEAFF.

The chain joins TRBV6-5 to TRBJ2-7; D perhaps matches TRBD2 (5 bases). Germline V gene data show CDR1 as MNHEY and CDR2 as SVGAGI. Deletions cut 2 bases from V and 2 bases from J, with 13 bases between. The CDR3 is made up of 15 amino acids. As DNA, the CDR3 is TGTGCCAGCAGTTACAGGCCCTTGACTACCTACGAGCAGTACTTC. It translates to CASSYRPLTTYEQYF.

This chain joins TRBV2 and TRBJ1-4, with D perhaps TRBD1 (6 bases). Germline assignment: CDR1 SNHLY and CDR2 FYNNEI. The CDR3 has 14 residues. V was cut by 2 bases and J by 7 bases, with 11 bases left in between. The CDR3 here is CASSEYRDGEKLFF. The CDR3 DNA sequence: TGTGCCAGCAGTGAATACAGGGATGGTGAAAAACTGTTTTTT.

The V call is TRBV19, the J call TRBJ1-5; TRBD1 might be the D (5 bases). V was clipped by 9 bases and J by 0 bases, with 18 bases between them. Germline V gene lookup returns CDR1 LNHDA and CDR2 SQIVND (reference sequence). This CDR3 has 16 residues. The CDR3 DNA sequence: TGTGCCAGCACACCCCTGGGGCCGTATAGCAATCAGCCCCAGCATTTT. Its protein product is CASTPLGPYSNQPQHF.

The genes are TRBV4-1 and TRBJ2-5; TRBD2 agrees at 9 bases. In germline, CDR1 is MGHRA, CDR2 YSYEKL. The CDR3 spans 17 residues. J gave up 5 bases and V 7 bases, and 17 bases lay outside the gene matches. The CDR3 DNA is TGCGCCAGCAACCCCGTGGCGACTAGCGGTGGGGGGGAGACCCAGTACTTC. As protein: CASNPVATSGGGETQYF.

The chain uses TRBV5-1 and TRBJ1-2, with a possible D match to TRBD1 (5 bases). CDR1 is SGHRS, CDR2 YFSETQ, per germline. The CDR3 length is 14 residues. The V end lost 0 bases, the J end lost 2 bases, and 8 bases lay between the germline ends. The CDR3 nucleotides are TGCGCCAGCAGCTTGGCAGGGAGGAACTATGGCTACACCTTC. It specifies CASSLAGRNYGYTF. The full variable domain, its missing parts supplied by reference TRBV5-1 and TRBJ1-2, is KAGVTQTPRYLIKTRGQQVTLSCSPISGHRSVSWYQQTPGQGLQFLFEYFSETQRNKGNFPGRFSGRQFSNSRSEMNVSTLELGDSALYLCASSLAGRNYGYTFGSGTRLTVV.

This chain connects TRBV7-9 to TRBJ1-6, with 8 bases fitting TRBD1. The CDR3 contains 14 residues. Looked up from germline, CDR1 is SEHNR and CDR2 is FQNEAQ (reference sequence). V trimming: 4 bases; J trimming: 10 bases; junction bases outside the gene matches: 6. The CDR3 DNA sequence: TGTGCCAGCAGCTCCCGGACAGGGTTATCACCCCTCCACTTT. Amino acids: CASSSRTGLSPLHF.

The V gene is TRBV3-1 (or the pseudogene TRBV3-2), the J gene TRBJ2-7; 9 positions agree with TRBD1. After removal of 2 bases from V and 5 bases from J, the junction contained 10 bases not matched to a gene. The CDR3 sequence is 16 residues long. Germline V gene data show CDR1 as LGHDT and CDR2 as YNNKEL (reference sequence). Here the CDR3 DNA reads TGTGCCAGCAGCCAACAACCCGGGACAGGGCACCACGAGCAGTACTTC. Protein sequence: CASSQQPGTGHHEQYF.

This chain joins TRBV28 and TRBJ1-1; D uncertain. Germline lookup yields CDR1 MDHEN and CDR2 SYDVKM. V gave up 3 bases and J gave up 2 bases, with 4 bases separating them. The CDR3 is 12 amino acids. CDR3 nucleotide sequence: TGTGCCAGCAGTTTGGGCAACACTGAAGCTTTCTTT. It yields the protein CASSLGNTEAFF.

The rearrangement uses TRBV6-5 and TRBJ1-2, with 7 bases lining up with TRBD1. The CDR3 loop spans 13 amino acids. CDR1 is MNHEY and CDR2 is SVGAGI in the germline V gene. Losses at the gene ends were 10 bases for V and 0 bases for J; bases not matched to a gene: 5. The CDR3 sequence is CAIWTGANYGYTF. DNA of the CDR3: TGTGCCATTTGGACAGGCGCTAACTATGGCTACACCTTC.

This clone is a singleton in its sample. This chain uses TRBV5-5 with TRBJ1-4; 10 bases are shared with TRBD1. The CDR3 has 16 amino acids. CDR1 is SGHKS and CDR2 is YYEKEE in the germline V gene (reference sequence). The V gene end was trimmed by 4 bases and the J gene end by 5 bases; junction bases not matched to a gene: 8. As DNA, the CDR3 is TGTGCCAGCAGCACTCCCGACAGGGGGCTGAATGAAAAACTGTTTTTT. Residues: CASSTPDRGLNEKLFF.